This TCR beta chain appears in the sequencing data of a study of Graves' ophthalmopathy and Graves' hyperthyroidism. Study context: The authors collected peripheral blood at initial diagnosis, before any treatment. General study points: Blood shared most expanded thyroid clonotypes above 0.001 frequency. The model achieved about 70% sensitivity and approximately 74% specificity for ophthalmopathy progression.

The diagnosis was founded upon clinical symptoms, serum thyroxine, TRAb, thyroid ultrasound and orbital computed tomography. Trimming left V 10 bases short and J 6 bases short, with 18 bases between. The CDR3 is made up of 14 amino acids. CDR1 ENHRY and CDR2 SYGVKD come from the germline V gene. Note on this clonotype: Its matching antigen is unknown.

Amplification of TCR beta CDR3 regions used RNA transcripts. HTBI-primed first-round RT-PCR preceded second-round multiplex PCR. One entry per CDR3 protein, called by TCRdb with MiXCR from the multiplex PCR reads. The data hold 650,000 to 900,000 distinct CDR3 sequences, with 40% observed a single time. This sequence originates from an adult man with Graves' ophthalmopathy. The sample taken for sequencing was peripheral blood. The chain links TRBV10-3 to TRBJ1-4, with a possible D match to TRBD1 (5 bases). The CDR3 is CASRQMGLYEKLFF. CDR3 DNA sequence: TGTGCCAGCAGGCAGATGGGGCTGTATGAAAAACTGTTTTTT.